These 2 T cell receptor beta chains came from one sample sequenced in a study of shared clonotypes between healthy human individuals. Some clones are missing from TCRdb's copy, which holds only in-frame ones; the method was immunoSEQ multiplex PCR. The data contain about 580,000 clones, about 98% of them singletons. Naive CD8 cells, CD45RO-negative and positively selected for CCR7, excluded terminally differentiated effector memory CD45RA+ cells. The sequenced material came from naive CD8+ T cells sorted from blood. The receptor set was obtained from a young man in good health.

The V and J genes are TRBV7-8 and TRBJ2-1; the match to TRBD2 covers 9 bases. Germline V CDR1 and CDR2: SGHVS, FQNEAQ. CDR3 length equals 15 residues. J lost 0 bases, V lost 6 bases, and 3 bases had no gene match. The DNA of the CDR3 is TGTGCCAGCAGAAAACTAGCGGGCTCCTACAATGAGCAGTTCTTC. This sequence encodes CASRKLAGSYNEQFF. The full variable domain, completed using reference TRBV7-8 and TRBJ2-1, is GAGVSQSPRYKVAKRGQDVALRCDPISGHVSLFWYQQALGQGPEFLTYFQNEAQLDKSGLPSDRFFAERPEGSVSTLKIQRTQQEDSAVYLCASRKLAGSYNEQFFGPGTRLTVL.

This sequence joins TRBV7-9 and TRBJ2-7; D unclear. Germline CDR1 reads SEHNR; CDR2 reads FQNEAQ (reference sequence). The ends were cut back, 5 bases at V and 2 bases at J, with 10 bases in the middle. The CDR3 is made up of 13 amino acids. CDR3 DNA: TGTGCCAGCAGCCCCCCGGGCCCCTACGAGCAGTACTTC. Residues: CASSPPGPYEQYF.